The T cell receptor (beta chain) under discussion was sequenced for a study of tumor-infiltrating lymphocytes in primary liver carcinoma. Overall study context: Participating patients were men and women between 30 and 69 years old. Staging of the tumors gave T1-T3 N0M0, with widths of roughly 4.2 to 11 cm. Regarding the study as a whole: No more than about 8-24% of top clones could be seen in all five tumor regions.

Scientists recovered RNA and DNA together from about 20-30 mg of unsorted bulk tissue. The V gene's germline CDR1 is MNHEY and CDR2 SVGEGT. The CDR3 runs 12 residues. Details on this clonotype: What it binds is not known. At one end the junction does not follow the germline gene, possibly because of a read error.

The researchers produced TCR beta cDNA from approximately 460 ng total RNA with a constant-region primer. The TCR beta library was amplified through three nested multiplex PCR rounds in a modified ARM-PCR procedure. PCR rounds one and two used TRBV1-TRBV30 forward primers with a C-beta reverse primer for about 11 cycles each. MiXCR was run by TCRdb on the multiplex PCR reads, yielding one entry per CDR3 protein. The table lists tens of thousands of distinct CDR3 sequences, roughly 80% of them singletons. Sequencing input: liver tumor tissue from sampling region 4. Subset meaning: tumor region T4, right-lateral pole. The origin of this receptor is a woman aged 25 to 45 with primary liver carcinoma and hepatitis B virus infection. The V call is TRBV6-2 or TRBV6-3, the J call TRBJ2-1; 9 bases agree with TRBD1. CDR3 in DNA: TGTGCCAGTAAGGACAGGGGCAATGACCAGTTCTTC. This translates into CASKDRGNDQFF.